Presented here are 27 T cell receptor beta chains from one specimen sequenced in a study of tumor-infiltrating lymphocytes in primary liver carcinoma (dated by TCRdb to the late 2010s). TRIzol reagent was used to extract blood RNA from unsorted whole blood, while the DNeasy Blood & Tissue kit provided the germline DNA. Sequencing took place on an Illumina HiSeq 2500. TCRbeta-specific cDNA was reverse-transcribed from about 520 ng total RNA using a constant-region primer and ProtoScript II reverse transcriptase. Construction of the TCRbeta libraries relied on three nested rounds of multiplex PCR, following a slightly modified ARM-PCR procedure. The first two PCR rounds used multiplex TRBV1-TRBV30 forward primers with a Cbeta reverse primer, each for approximately 11 cycles. The raw public data were reprocessed by TCRdb itself: fastp quality trimming at Q25, MiXCR clonotype calling, in-frame beta chains only. Identical CDR3 proteins give one entry, which carries the most common genes and DNA. The sample table holds approximately 300,000 distinct CDR3 sequences, of which 65% were seen once. Clones ranked in the top ten supply roughly 8.6% of the sample.

The source material was peripheral blood. Every receptor here comes from a middle-aged man with primary liver carcinoma and hepatitis B virus infection.

Note on this clonotype: Given the absence of the conserved phenylalanine or tryptophan at the CDR3 end, a read error is likely. The rearrangement joins TRBV7-9 to TRBJ2-3, with D possibly TRBD2 on 5 matching bases. Trimming pared 5 bases from V and 6 bases from J, leaving 18 bases between. Germline CDR1 is SEHNR and CDR2 is FQNEAQ (reference sequence). The CDR3 is 15 amino acids. CDR3 DNA sequence: TGTGCCAGCAGCCCCCGGGCTAGCTATCCGGATACGCAGTATCTT. It codes for CASSPRASYPDTQYL.

Note on this clonotype: Being one base from a much bigger clone, this may be a read error. V usage is TRBV10-3 and J usage is TRBJ2-1; 8 positions match TRBD2. Germline loops: CDR1 ENHRY, CDR2 SYGVKD. CDR3 length: 16 residues. Trimming took 3 bases from V and 6 from J; bases not matched to a gene: 10. CDR3 coding DNA: TGTGCCATCAGTGACCCCGGGATTAGCGGGATCAATGAGCAGTTCTTC. Protein: CAISDPGISGINEQFF.

In regard to this clonotype: Since a much larger clone is just one base distant, this may be a read error. The V gene is TRBV12-3 or TRBV12-4, the J gene TRBJ2-4; 9 bases align to TRBD2. This CDR3 region has 17 residues. CDR3 sequence reads: CASSFETSGLAKNNQYF. In DNA form, the CDR3 reads TGTGCCAGCAGTTTCGAGACTAGCGGCCTAGCCAAAAACAATCAGTACTTC.

Concerning this clonotype: This may stem from a read error, because a much larger clone lies one nucleotide away. This CDR3 fails to terminate in the conserved phenylalanine or tryptophan, so it likely reflects a read error. The CDR3 is CASSQVYRGEQYL. CDR3 nucleotide sequence: TGTGCCAGCAGCCAAGTCTACCGAGGCGAGCAGTACTTA. The chain is built from TRBV14 and TRBJ2-7; D uncertain. The V gene's germline CDR1 is SGHDN and CDR2 FVKESK. The length of the CDR3 is 13 residues. V was pared by 1 base and J by 6 bases, with 10 bases between.

About this clonotype itself: This may come from a read error, since a much larger clone is one base off. This chain joins TRBV6-2 or TRBV6-3 and TRBJ1-1; D ambiguous. In germline, CDR1 is MNHEY, CDR2 SVGEGT. This CDR3 has 14 residues. The CDR3: CAAESERSNTGAFF. CDR3 nucleotide sequence: TGTGCCGCAGAGAGCGAGCGATCGAACACTGGAGCTTTCTTT.

The chain is built from TRBV5-4 and TRBJ1-1; possibly TRBD1 for D (6 bases). CDR3 length equals 17 residues. CDR1 is SGHNT and CDR2 is YYREEE in the germline V gene (reference sequence). Trimming removed 4 bases at V and 2 bases at J, with 21 bases between. The CDR3 nucleotides are TGTGCCAGCAGCCTGGGGGGGACATGGGCAGCCAACACTGAAGCTTTCTTT. Amino acids: CASSLGGTWAANTEAFF.

Note on this clonotype: Since no conserved phenylalanine or tryptophan closes the CDR3, a read error is the likely cause. The chain joins TRBV11-2 to TRBJ2-3; 10 bases are a match to TRBD1. In germline, CDR1 is SGHAT, CDR2 FQNNGV. This CDR3 region has 15 residues. Trimming at V came to 4 bases and at J to 4 bases, leaving 5 bases not matched to a gene. CDR3 nucleotide sequence: TGTGCCAGCAGCTCCTGGACAGGGGGTGCAGATACGCAGTATTTA. It specifies CASSSWTGGADTQYL.

As to this clonotype: A read error may account for a junction end that differs from germline. V gene TRBV11-2 combines with J gene TRBJ2-5; 10 bases map to TRBD2. This CDR3 spans 16 amino acids. Germline CDR1 is SGHAT and CDR2 is FQNNGV. CDR3 region: CVSSSASGRAAGTQYF. The DNA of the CDR3 is TGTGTCAGCAGTTCGGCTAGCGGGAGAGCAGCGGGGACCCAGTACTTC.

Turning to this clonotype: This may come from a read error, since a much larger clone is one base off. V gene TRBV6-1 combines with J gene TRBJ2-5; TRBD2 agrees at 12 bases. Germline V gene sequence: CDR1 MNHNS, CDR2 SASEGT. This CDR3 is 16 amino acids long. CDR3 in DNA: TGTACCAGCAGTGATCCGACTAGCGGGAGTATGGAGACCCAGTACTTC. Residues: CTSSDPTSGSMETQYF.

With regard to this clonotype: At one end the junction does not follow the germline gene, possibly because of a read error. CDR3 sequence: CSVEGLAGPDTQQF. As DNA, the CDR3 is TGCAGCGTCGAGGGACTAGCGGGACCAGATACGCAGCAATTT. The chain carries TRBV29-1 and TRBJ2-3, with 13 positions matching TRBD2. Germline CDR1 and CDR2: SQVTM and ANQGSEA. CDR3 size: 14 residues.

Concerning this clonotype itself: At one of its ends the junction is not consistent with the germline gene, which may arise from a read error. The rearrangement links TRBV10-3 to TRBJ2-5; tentative D call: TRBD2 (6 bases). The CDR3 sequence is 14 residues long. The germline V gene encodes CDR1 ENHRY and CDR2 SYGVKD. CDR3 in amino acids: CAISAGRGKETRYF. Written as DNA, the CDR3 is TGTGCCATCAGTGCGGGACGGGGGAAAGAGACCCGGTACTTC.

The chain is built from TRBV5-4 and TRBJ2-5, with D perhaps matching TRBD2 (6 bases). This CDR3 is 13 amino acids long. Trimming cost V 4 bases and J 5 bases, with 12 bases left between them. CDR1 is SGHNT, CDR2 YYREEE, per germline (reference sequence). CDR3 residues: CASSVGTGETQYF. The CDR3 DNA is TGTGCCAGCAGCGTCGGGACTGGGGAGACCCAGTACTTC.

The chain uses TRBV7-8 and TRBJ2-4; 10 nucleotides match TRBD2. Germline CDR1 is SGHVS and CDR2 is FQNEAQ. The CDR3 has 19 amino acids. J gave up 1 base and V 0 bases, and 9 bases lay outside the gene matches. This CDR3 is CASSLAASGRRVAKNIQYF. CDR3 nucleotides: TGTGCCAGCAGCTTAGCGGCTAGCGGGAGAAGGGTGGCCAAAAACATTCAGTACTTC. Looking up the rest from reference TRBV7-8 and TRBJ2-4 gives the full variable domain: GAGVSQSPRYKVAKRGQDVALRCDPISGHVSLFWYQQALGQGPEFLTYFQNEAQLDKSGLPSDRFFAERPEGSVSTLKIQRTQQEDSAVYLCASSLAASGRRVAKNIQYFGAGTRLSVL.

Turning to this clonotype: Being one base from a much bigger clone, this may be a read error. This chain uses TRBV29-1 with TRBJ1-2; 11 bases fit TRBD1. J gave up 1 base and V 7 bases, and 8 bases lay outside the gene matches. Looked up from germline, CDR1 is SQVTM and CDR2 is ANQGSEA. The CDR3 extends over 15 amino acids. The CDR3 nucleotides are TGCAGCGCCGAGAGGGACAGGGGGTTTAACTATGGCTACACCTTC. Amino acid sequence: CSAERDRGFNYGYTF.

As concerns this clonotype: This may arise from a read error, as a much more abundant clone is one base away. CDR3 amino acids: CVSTWGNSYEQYF. Here the CDR3 DNA reads TGTGTCAGCACTTGGGGAAACTCCTACGAGCAGTACTTC. The chain couples TRBV6-1 to TRBJ2-7; D uncertain. The CDR3 has 13 amino acids. CDR1 and CDR2 from the germline V gene are MNHNS and SASEGT.

Regarding this clonotype: One end of the junction varies from germline; a read error may be responsible. J is TRBJ2-5 and V is TRBV30; the D gene is possibly TRBD2 (6 bases). The V gene's germline CDR1 is GTSNPN and CDR2 SVGIG (reference sequence). This CDR3 contains 15 residues. CDR3 loop: CAWSVTSRNQETHYF. Here the CDR3 DNA reads TGTGCCTGGAGTGTAACTAGCCGGAACCAAGAGACCCACTACTTC. The whole variable domain, remainder taken from reference TRBV30 and TRBJ2-5, is SQTIHQWPATLVQPVGSPLSLECTVEGTSNPNLYWYRQAAGRGLQLLFYSVGIGQISSEVPQNLSASRPQDRQFILSSKKLLLSDSGFYLCAWSVTSRNQETHYFGPGTRLLVL.

As regards this clonotype: With a much larger clone just one base away, this may be a read error. The V gene is TRBV5-4, the J gene TRBJ1-6, with no clear D. This CDR3 contains 17 residues. Trimming stripped 2 bases from V and 0 bases from J, with 12 bases between. From germline, CDR1 is SGHNT and CDR2 YYREEE (reference sequence). The CDR3, as DNA: TGTGCCAGCAGCTTATCGGCCCGGAGCTCCTATAATTCACCCCTCCACTTT. Protein sequence: CASSLSARSSYNSPLHF.

With regard to this clonotype: Given a much more abundant clone one base away, this may be a read error. The J gene is TRBJ2-3, the V gene TRBV4-3; a possible D gene is TRBD2 (6 bases). CDR1 and CDR2 from the germline V gene are LGHNA and YSLEER. The CDR3 consists of 15 residues. DNA for the CDR3: TGCGCCAGCAGCCGCGGGACTCCCTCGGGAGATATGCAGTATTTT. As protein: CASSRGTPSGDMQYF.

The DNA of the CDR3 is TGTGCCAGCAGTTTACCTGGACAGGCCTATGGCTACACCTTC. Encoded protein: CASSLPGQAYGYTF. The rearrangement joins TRBV28 to TRBJ1-2; 7 bases line up with TRBD1. CDR3 length: 14 amino acids. J was trimmed by 4 bases and V by 2 bases; bases with no gene match: 4. Per germline, CDR1 MDHEN and CDR2 SYDVKM.

This clonotype was observed a handful of times. The V call is TRBV5-1, the J call TRBJ2-7, with D possibly being TRBD1 (5 bases). The germline gives CDR1 SGHRS, CDR2 YFSETQ. This CDR3 region has 14 residues. V was trimmed by 4 bases and J by 6 bases, leaving 17 bases between them. The CDR3: CASSPDTSRGEQYF. DNA of the CDR3: TGCGCCAGCAGCCCGGACACCTCAAGGGGCGAGCAGTACTTC.

As concerns this clonotype: This may stem from a read error, because a much larger clone lies one nucleotide away. The genes are TRBV10-3 and TRBJ2-1; no clear D. The CDR3 is 15 residues long. Germline V gene sequence: CDR1 ENHRY, CDR2 SYGVKD. V lost 9 bases, J lost 0 bases, and 15 bases lay in between. The CDR3: CAIIIAIASYNEQFF. CDR3 DNA sequence: TGTGCCATTATCATAGCAATCGCCTCCTACAATGAGCAGTTCTTC.

Of note for this clonotype: The junction departs from germline at one end; a sequencing error may be responsible. The chain has TRBV4-2 and TRBJ2-4; TRBD2 is a possible D gene (5 bases). The CDR3 has 15 amino acids. Germline CDR1 and CDR2: LGHNA and YNFKEQ. CDR3 sequence reads: CVSSPVEAAKNIQCF. Here the CDR3 DNA reads TGTGTCAGCAGCCCGGTGGAGGCGGCCAAAAACATTCAGTGCTTC.

This clonotype came up once. The junction shows a germline mismatch at one end, possibly a read error. CDR3 amino acids: CTSTAAAGMYNEQFF. The DNA for the CDR3 is TGTACCAGCACCGCGGCGGCGGGAATGTACAATGAGCAGTTCTTC. V is TRBV6-1 and J is TRBJ2-1; D is possibly TRBD2 (6 bases). The CDR3 contains 15 residues. The germline V gene has CDR1 MNHNS and CDR2 SASEGT.

This clonotype occurred a few times. This chain connects TRBV5-1 to TRBJ2-3; D may be TRBD1 or TRBD2 (5 bases each). CDR3 length equals 15 residues. Between the trimmed V and J ends, which lost 3 bases and 0 bases, there was a span of 11 bases. Germline lookup yields CDR1 SGHRS and CDR2 YFSETQ. The CDR3 bases are TGCGCCAGCAGCTGGGGCGGAGGCAGCACAGATACGCAGTATTTT. Translating it yields CASSWGGGSTDTQYF.

The gene calls are TRBV10-3 and TRBJ2-7; TRBD2 is a possible D gene (6 bases). CDR3 length equals 15 residues. Germline values: CDR1 ENHRY, CDR2 SYGVKD. The V and J ends lost 4 bases and 3 bases respectively, with 16 bases between them. The CDR3 DNA reads as TGTGCCATCAGTGTAGGGGAAACTAGCTGCTACGAGCAGTACTTC. Its protein product is CAISVGETSCYEQYF.

This clonotype was counted between two and nine times. The chain links TRBV5-1 to TRBJ1-1; no definite D call. This CDR3 region has 11 residues. The V and J ends lost 7 bases and 5 bases respectively, with 9 bases between them. Germline values: CDR1 SGHRS, CDR2 YFSETQ. CDR3 residues: CASQDRTEAFF. The CDR3 DNA reads TGCGCCAGCCAGGACCGGACTGAAGCTTTCTTT.

This clonotype was seen a few times. The chain employs TRBV14 and TRBJ1-3; weak D call: TRBD1 (6 bases). Germline V gene lookup returns CDR1 SGHDN and CDR2 FVKESK. V lost 4 bases and J lost 4, with 11 bases in between. The CDR3 is 14 amino acids. In DNA form, the CDR3 reads TGTGCCAGCAGCCCCCACAGGGCCGGAAACACCATATATTTT. Protein sequence: CASSPHRAGNTIYF.